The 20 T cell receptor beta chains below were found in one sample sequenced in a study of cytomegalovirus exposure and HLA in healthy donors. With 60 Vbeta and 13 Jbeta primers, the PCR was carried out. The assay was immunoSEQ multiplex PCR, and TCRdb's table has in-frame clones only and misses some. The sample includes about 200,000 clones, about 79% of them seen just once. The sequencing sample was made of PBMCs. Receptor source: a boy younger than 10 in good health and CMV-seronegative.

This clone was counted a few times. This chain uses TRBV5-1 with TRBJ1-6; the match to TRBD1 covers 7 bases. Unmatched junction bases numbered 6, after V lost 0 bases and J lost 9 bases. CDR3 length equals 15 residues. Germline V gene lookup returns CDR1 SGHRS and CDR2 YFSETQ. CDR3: CASSLADRVTSPLHF. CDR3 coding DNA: TGCGCCAGCAGCTTGGCCGACAGGGTTACTTCACCCCTCCACTTT.

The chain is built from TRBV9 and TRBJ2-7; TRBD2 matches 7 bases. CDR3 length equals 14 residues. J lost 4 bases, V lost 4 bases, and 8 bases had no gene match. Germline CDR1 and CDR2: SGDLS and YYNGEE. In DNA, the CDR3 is TGTGCCAGCAGCTCTCGTCCAGCGGGGTACGAGCAGTACTTC. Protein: CASSSRPAGYEQYF.

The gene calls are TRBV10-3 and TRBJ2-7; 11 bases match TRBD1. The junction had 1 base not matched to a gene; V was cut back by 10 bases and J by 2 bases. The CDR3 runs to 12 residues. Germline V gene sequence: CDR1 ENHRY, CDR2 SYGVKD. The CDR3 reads CATGQGAYEQYF. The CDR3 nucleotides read TGTGCCACGGGACAGGGGGCCTACGAGCAGTACTTC.

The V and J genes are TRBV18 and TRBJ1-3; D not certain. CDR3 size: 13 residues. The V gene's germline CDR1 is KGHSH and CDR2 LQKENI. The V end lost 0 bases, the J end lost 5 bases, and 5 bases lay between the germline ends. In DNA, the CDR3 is TGTGCCAGCTCACCACCAACAAGAAACACCATATATTTT. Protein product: CASSPPTRNTIYF. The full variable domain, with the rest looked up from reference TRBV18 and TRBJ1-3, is NAGVMQNPRHLVRRRGQEARLRCSPMKGHSHVYWYRQLPEEGLKFMVYLQKENIIDESGMPKERFSAEFPKEGPSILRIQQVVRGDSAAYFCASSPPTRNTIYFGEGSWLTVV.

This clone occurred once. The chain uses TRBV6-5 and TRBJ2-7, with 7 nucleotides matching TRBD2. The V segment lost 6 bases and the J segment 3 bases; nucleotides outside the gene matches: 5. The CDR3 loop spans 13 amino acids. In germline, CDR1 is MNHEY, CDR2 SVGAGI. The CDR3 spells CASSRGVDYEQYF. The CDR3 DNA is TGTGCCAGCAGCCGGGGGGTGGACTACGAGCAGTACTTC.

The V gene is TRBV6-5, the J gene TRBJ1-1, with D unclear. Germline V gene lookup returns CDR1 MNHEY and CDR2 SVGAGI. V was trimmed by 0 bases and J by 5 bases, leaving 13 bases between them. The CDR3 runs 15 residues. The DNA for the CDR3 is TGTGCCAGCAGTTACTCGGCGTTAGGAGGAACTGAAGCTTTCTTT. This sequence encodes CASSYSALGGTEAFF.

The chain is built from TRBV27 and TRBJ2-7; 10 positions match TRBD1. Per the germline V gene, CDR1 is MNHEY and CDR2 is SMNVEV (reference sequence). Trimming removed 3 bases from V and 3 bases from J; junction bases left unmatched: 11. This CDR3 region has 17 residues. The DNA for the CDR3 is TGTGCCAGCAGTTTGGGGACAGGGGCCCTTCCGGGCTACGAGCAGTACTTC. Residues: CASSLGTGALPGYEQYF.

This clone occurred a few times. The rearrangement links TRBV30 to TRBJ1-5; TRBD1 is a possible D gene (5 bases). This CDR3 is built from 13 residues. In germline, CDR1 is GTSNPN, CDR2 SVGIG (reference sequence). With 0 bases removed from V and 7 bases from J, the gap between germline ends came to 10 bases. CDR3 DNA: TGTGCCTGGAGTGTAGGAGGGGAGCAGCCCCAGCATTTT. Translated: CAWSVGGEQPQHF.

The DNA of the CDR3 is TGCGCCAGCACCCCCGGAGGAGGGTCTTACGAGCAGTACTTC. It specifies CASTPGGGSYEQYF. The gene calls are TRBV10-1 and TRBJ2-7; D perhaps matches TRBD2 (6 bases). The germline V and J ends were trimmed by 7 bases and 4 bases, with 17 bases remaining between them. Germline values: CDR1 WNHNN, CDR2 SYGVQD (reference sequence). The CDR3 runs 14 residues.

The CDR3 coding sequence is TGTGCCAGTAAGGCCCAGGACAACCAAGAGACCCAGTACTTC. It yields the protein CASKAQDNQETQYF. The chain couples TRBV19 to TRBJ2-5; maybe TRBD1 (5 bases). The CDR3 spans 14 residues. V was shortened by 7 bases and J by 0 bases, with 12 bases between the two germline ends. Germline CDR1 reads LNHDA; CDR2 reads SQIVND (reference sequence).

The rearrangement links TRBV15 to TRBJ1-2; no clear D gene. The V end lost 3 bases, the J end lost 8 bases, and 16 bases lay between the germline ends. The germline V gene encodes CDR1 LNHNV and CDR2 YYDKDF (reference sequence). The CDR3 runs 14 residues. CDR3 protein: CATSSYRSSSGYTF. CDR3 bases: TGTGCCACCAGCAGTTACCGGTCCTCTTCCGGCTACACCTTC.

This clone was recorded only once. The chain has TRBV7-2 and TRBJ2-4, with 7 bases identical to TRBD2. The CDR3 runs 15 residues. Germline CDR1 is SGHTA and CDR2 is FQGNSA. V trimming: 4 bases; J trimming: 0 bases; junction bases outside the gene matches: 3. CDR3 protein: CASSSPGGAKNIQYF. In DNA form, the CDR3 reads TGTGCCAGCAGCTCGCCGGGGGGAGCCAAAAACATTCAGTACTTC. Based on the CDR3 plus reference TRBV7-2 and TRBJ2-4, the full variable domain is GAGVSQSPSNKVTEKGKDVELRCDPISGHTALYWYRQSLGQGLEFLIYFQGNSAPDKSGLPSDRFSAERTGGSVSTLTIQRTQQEDSAVYLCASSSPGGAKNIQYFGAGTRLSVL.

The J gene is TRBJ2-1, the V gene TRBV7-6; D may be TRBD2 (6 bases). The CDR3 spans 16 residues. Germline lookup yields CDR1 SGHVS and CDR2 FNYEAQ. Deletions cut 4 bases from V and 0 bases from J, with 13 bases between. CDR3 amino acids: CASSSVAGSSYNEQFF. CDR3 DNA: TGTGCCAGCAGCTCAGTCGCGGGGAGCTCCTACAATGAGCAGTTCTTC.

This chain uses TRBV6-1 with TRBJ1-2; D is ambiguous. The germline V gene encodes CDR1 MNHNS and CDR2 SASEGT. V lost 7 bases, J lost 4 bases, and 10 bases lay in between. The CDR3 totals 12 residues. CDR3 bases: TGTGCCAGCATCCAGGACTCCTATGGCTACACCTTC. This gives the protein CASIQDSYGYTF.

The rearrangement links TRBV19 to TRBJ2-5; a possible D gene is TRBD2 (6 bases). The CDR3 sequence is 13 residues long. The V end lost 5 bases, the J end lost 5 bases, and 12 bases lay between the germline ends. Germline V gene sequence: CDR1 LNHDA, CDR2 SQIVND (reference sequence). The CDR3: CASSRPGRETQYF. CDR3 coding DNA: TGTGCCAGTAGTCGCCCAGGGAGGGAGACCCAGTACTTC.

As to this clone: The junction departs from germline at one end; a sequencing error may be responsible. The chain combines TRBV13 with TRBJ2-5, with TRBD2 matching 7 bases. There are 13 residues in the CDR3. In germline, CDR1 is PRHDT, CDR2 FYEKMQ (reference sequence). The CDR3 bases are TGTGCCAGCAGCTCAGGGTTGGGGAGCGGGGTGCACTTC. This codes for CASSSGLGSGVHF.

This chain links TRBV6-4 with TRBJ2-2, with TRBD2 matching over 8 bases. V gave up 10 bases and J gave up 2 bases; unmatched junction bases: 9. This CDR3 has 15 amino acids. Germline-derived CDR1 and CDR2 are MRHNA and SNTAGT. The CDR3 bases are TGTGCCACCTCACGGGGGGGCATTAACACCGGGGAGCTGTTTTTT. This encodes CATSRGGINTGELFF.

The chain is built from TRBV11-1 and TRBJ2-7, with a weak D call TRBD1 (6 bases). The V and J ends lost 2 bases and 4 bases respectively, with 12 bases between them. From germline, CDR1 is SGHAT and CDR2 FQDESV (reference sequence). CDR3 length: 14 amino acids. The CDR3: CASSLIQGRYEQYF. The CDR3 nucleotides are TGTGCCAGCAGCTTAATCCAGGGGCGGTACGAGCAGTACTTC.

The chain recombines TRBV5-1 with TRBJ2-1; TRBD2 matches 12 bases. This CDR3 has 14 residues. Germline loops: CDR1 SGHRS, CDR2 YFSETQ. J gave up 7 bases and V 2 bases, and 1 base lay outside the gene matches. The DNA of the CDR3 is TGCGCCAGCAGCTTTACTAGCGGGGGGAATGAGCAGTTCTTC. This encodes CASSFTSGGNEQFF.

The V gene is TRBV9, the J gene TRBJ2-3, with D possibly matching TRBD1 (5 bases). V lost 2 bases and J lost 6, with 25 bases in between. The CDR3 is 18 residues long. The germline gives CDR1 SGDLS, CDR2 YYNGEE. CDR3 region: CASSVTPPQGTPADTQYF. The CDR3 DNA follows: TGTGCCAGCAGCGTCACCCCCCCCCAGGGTACCCCGGCGGATACGCAGTATTTT.